The T cell receptor (beta chain) under discussion was sequenced for a study of shared clonotypes between healthy human individuals. Regarding the study as a whole: The low donor count limited represented genetic and exposure-history diversity. Clonotypes that were shared across four donors made up around 5% of naive CD4 clonotypes.

As handled by the study authors: As immunoSEQ supplied junction-only sequences (without quality scores), filtering differed. TCRdb's table, derived via immunoSEQ multiplex PCR, lists solely in-frame clones and lacks some. The DNA gave D and trimming, while V, J and clone size come from that table. Counted here are over 750,000 clones, 96% occurring once; the ten biggest clones make up under 0.25%. This CDR3 is 17 amino acids long. CDR1 is SGDLS and CDR2 is YYNGEE in the germline V gene. Trimming at V came to 0 bases and at J to 7 bases, leaving 11 bases not matched to a gene. Naive-designated CD8 cells lacked CD45RO, were positively enriched for CCR7, and omitted terminally differentiated effector memory CD45RA+ cells. As concerns this clone: No antigen is known for it.

The chain uses TRBV9 and TRBJ1-4; TRBD1 agrees at 8 bases. The sequencing sample was made of naive CD8+ T cells sorted from blood. This sequence originates from a young man in good health. CDR3 in DNA: TGTGCCAGCAGCGTAGAGGGGACAGGATTACGTGGTGAAAAACTGTTTTTT. Amino acids: CASSVEGTGLRGEKLFF.